What follows are 18 T cell receptor beta chains derived from one specimen sequenced in a study of Ad26.COV2.S vaccination and SARS-CoV-2 variants. The protocol was immunoSEQ multiplex PCR, while the TCRdb copy is restricted to in-frame clones and leaves out a portion. The table has more than 300,000 clones, about 88% seen once. As to treatment: some 20 received Ad26.COV2.S at low or high dose, single or two shots; about 5 received placebo; per-sample allocation not given. On day 63 after the first injection, vaccine and placebo recipients gave samples. Sequences were derived from peripheral blood, sampled in a trial of Ad26.COV2.S vaccine versus placebo. The receptors shown here come from a person aged 18-60 years who received the Ad26.COV2.S COVID-19 vaccine or a placebo.

The chain uses TRBV12-3 or TRBV12-4 and TRBJ2-7; D is tentatively TRBD1 or TRBD2 (5 bases each). The CDR3 is 12 residues long. The V end lost 2 bases, the J end lost 9 bases, and 11 bases lay between the germline ends. The CDR3 sequence is CASSLNRDGQYF. The CDR3 nucleotides are TGTGCCAGCAGTTTAAATCGGGACGGGCAGTACTTC.

The chain couples TRBV12-3 or TRBV12-4 to TRBJ1-1; 7 bases match TRBD1. This CDR3 contains 13 residues. With V trimmed by 6 bases and J by 9 bases, 10 bases remained unmatched. DNA of the CDR3: TGTGCCAGCAGCAAAAGGGGGCAGGTTAAAGCTTTCTTT. Translating it yields CASSKRGQVKAFF.

The rearrangement uses TRBV27 and TRBJ2-5; D is perhaps TRBD1 (6 bases). CDR1 MNHEY and CDR2 SMNVEV come from the germline V gene (reference sequence). The CDR3 loop spans 14 amino acids. The ends were cut back, 5 bases at V and 0 bases at J, with 10 bases in the middle. The CDR3 loop is CASSPRGYQETQYF. The CDR3 nucleotides are TGTGCCAGCAGTCCAAGGGGGTACCAAGAGACCCAGTACTTC.

This chain uses TRBV19 with TRBJ2-3; D is tentatively TRBD1 or TRBD2 (5 bases each). The V and J ends lost 4 bases and 1 base respectively, with 15 bases between them. This CDR3 comprises 16 residues. The germline V gene has CDR1 LNHDA and CDR2 SQIVND (reference sequence). CDR3 loop: CASSRAGAPGTDTQYF. CDR3 coding DNA: TGTGCCAGTAGTAGGGCCGGGGCCCCTGGCACAGATACGCAGTATTTT.

The V gene is TRBV28, the J gene TRBJ1-4; 7 bases match TRBD1. The CDR3 consists of 15 residues. Germline values: CDR1 MDHEN, CDR2 SYDVKM. V lost 4 bases to trimming and J lost 3 bases; unmatched junction nucleotides: 5. Here the CDR3 DNA reads TGTGCCAGCAGTTCCTACAGGGGTTCTAATGAAAAACTGTTTTTT. Translated, it gives CASSSYRGSNEKLFF.

This sequence joins TRBV15 and TRBJ2-1; 7 bases line up with TRBD1. Trimming took 6 bases from V and 3 from J; bases not matched to a gene: 5. The germline gives CDR1 LNHNV, CDR2 YYDKDF (reference sequence). CDR3 size: 14 residues. The CDR3 sequence is CATRPGQNYNEQFF. The CDR3, as DNA: TGTGCCACCAGGCCGGGACAGAACTACAATGAGCAGTTCTTC. Combining the CDR3 with reference TRBV15 and TRBJ2-1 gives the whole variable domain DAMVIQNPRYQVTQFGKPVTLSCSQTLNHNVMYWYQQKSSQAPKLLFHYYDKDFNNEADTPDNFQSRRPNTSFCFLDIRSPGLGDTAMYLCATRPGQNYNEQFFGPGTRLTVL.

The chain uses TRBV28 and TRBJ2-7; the D gene is possibly TRBD1 (6 bases). The CDR3 is 15 residues long. CDR1 is MDHEN, CDR2 SYDVKM, per germline. Between the trimmed V and J ends, which lost 3 bases and 6 bases, there was a span of 18 bases. The CDR3 DNA reads TGTGCCAGCAGTTTCCAGACAGGCCACCGTATCGAGCAGTACTTC. Translating it yields CASSFQTGHRIEQYF.

The chain has TRBV14 and TRBJ2-5; 8 nucleotides match TRBD1. Trimming took 3 bases from V and 1 from J; bases not matched to a gene: 4. The CDR3 contains 15 residues. CDR1 is SGHDN, CDR2 FVKESK, per germline. CDR3 in DNA: TGTGCCAGCAGCCACCTAGGGACAGGCCAAGAGACCCAGTACTTC. Protein product: CASSHLGTGQETQYF.

The genes are TRBV27 and TRBJ1-2; perhaps TRBD1 as D (6 bases). The CDR3 runs to 17 residues. Trimming removed 3 bases from V and 2 bases from J, with 19 bases in between. Germline V gene data show CDR1 as MNHEY and CDR2 as SMNVEV (reference sequence). The DNA for the CDR3 is TGTGCCAGCAGTTTGGGGGCGGGGGTAGACTCAAACTATGGCTACACCTTC. This encodes CASSLGAGVDSNYGYTF.

The gene calls are TRBV18 and TRBJ2-7, with a possible D match to TRBD1 (6 bases). Between the trimmed V and J ends, which lost 2 bases and 6 bases, there was a span of 11 bases. The CDR3 consists of 13 residues. The V gene's germline CDR1 is KGHSH and CDR2 LQKENI. CDR3 protein: CASSPAGALEQYF. As DNA, the CDR3 is TGTGCCAGCTCACCAGCAGGGGCCCTCGAGCAGTACTTC.

This chain uses TRBV7-8 with TRBJ1-2; D gene unclear. Trimming shortened V by 8 bases and J by 2 bases, and 9 bases separated the two germline ends. This CDR3 spans 12 amino acids. Germline V gives CDR1 SGHVS, CDR2 FQNEAQ. CDR3: CASSAGNYGYTF. CDR3 DNA: TGTGCCAGCTCGGCAGGAAACTATGGCTACACCTTC.

The chain links TRBV6-2 or TRBV6-3 to TRBJ2-1, with D perhaps TRBD1 (5 bases). Germline loops: CDR1 MNHEY, CDR2 SVGEGT. Trimming shortened V by 5 bases and J by 3 bases, and 8 bases separated the two germline ends. CDR3 length: 13 amino acids. The CDR3 sequence is CASSPTDYNEQFF. DNA of the CDR3: TGTGCCAGCAGTCCGACAGACTACAATGAGCAGTTCTTC.

The V gene is TRBV3-1 (or the pseudogene TRBV3-2), the J gene TRBJ2-3; D tentatively reads TRBD1 or TRBD2 (5 bases each). This CDR3 is built from 15 residues. Trimming took off 1 base at V and 1 base at J, with 9 bases between the two ends. Germline CDR1 and CDR2: LGHDT and YNNKEL (reference sequence). The CDR3 protein is CASSQAPGRTDTQYF. DNA of the CDR3: TGTGCCAGCAGCCAAGCACCGGGACGCACAGATACGCAGTATTTT.

The chain employs TRBV20-1 and TRBJ2-2; no firm D call. V lost 3 bases and J lost 0, with 8 bases in between. Per germline, CDR1 DFQATT and CDR2 SNEGSKA (reference sequence). The CDR3 is 14 amino acids. The CDR3, as DNA: TGCAGTGCTAGTAAGAAGACGAACACCGGGGAGCTGTTTTTT. This codes for CSASKKTNTGELFF.

About this clone: At one of its ends the junction is not consistent with the germline gene, which may arise from a read error. This chain links TRBV6-6 with TRBJ1-5; 9 nucleotides align to TRBD1. The CDR3 length is 16 residues. Germline CDR1 is MNHNY and CDR2 is SVGAGI (reference sequence). The CDR3 is CASSYSPGTGMQPQHF. The CDR3, as DNA: TGTGCCAGCAGCTACTCCCCCGGGACAGGGATGCAGCCCCAGCATTTT.

V gene TRBV7-2 combines with J gene TRBJ2-3, with D unresolved. The CDR3 loop spans 13 amino acids. Trimming removed 4 bases from V and 0 bases from J, with 5 bases in between. Germline CDR1 is SGHTA and CDR2 is FQGNSA. CDR3 sequence reads: CASSSTSTDTQYF. CDR3 DNA: TGTGCCAGCAGCTCTACTAGCACAGATACGCAGTATTTT.

This chain uses TRBV4-1 with TRBJ1-4; no reliable D call. The CDR3 contains 14 residues. Between the trimmed V and J ends, which lost 1 base and 8 bases, there was a span of 11 bases. Germline V CDR1 and CDR2: MGHRA, YSYEKL. CDR3 coding DNA: TGCGCCAGCAGCCAAGGGGCCAGCTGGGAAAAACTGTTTTTT. This sequence encodes CASSQGASWEKLFF.

This rearrangement joins TRBV6-2 or TRBV6-3 to TRBJ2-7; D not certain. Germline V CDR1 and CDR2: MNHEY, SVGEGT. The CDR3 extends over 12 amino acids. V was clipped by 6 bases and J by 3 bases, with 9 bases between them. The CDR3 bases are TGTGCCAGCAGCTCCCTCCTCTACGAGCAGTACTTC. Translation: CASSSLLYEQYF.